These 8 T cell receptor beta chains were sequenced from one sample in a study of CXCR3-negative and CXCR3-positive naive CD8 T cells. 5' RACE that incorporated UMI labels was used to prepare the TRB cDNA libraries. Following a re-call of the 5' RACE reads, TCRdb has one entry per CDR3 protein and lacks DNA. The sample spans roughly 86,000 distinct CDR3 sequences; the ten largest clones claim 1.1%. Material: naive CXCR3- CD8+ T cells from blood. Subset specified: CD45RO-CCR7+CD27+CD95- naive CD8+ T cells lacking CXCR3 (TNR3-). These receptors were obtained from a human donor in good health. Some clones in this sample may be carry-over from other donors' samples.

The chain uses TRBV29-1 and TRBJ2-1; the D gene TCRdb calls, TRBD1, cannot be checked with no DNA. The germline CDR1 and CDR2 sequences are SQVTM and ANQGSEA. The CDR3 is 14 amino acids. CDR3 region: CSVNPGQSYNEQFF.

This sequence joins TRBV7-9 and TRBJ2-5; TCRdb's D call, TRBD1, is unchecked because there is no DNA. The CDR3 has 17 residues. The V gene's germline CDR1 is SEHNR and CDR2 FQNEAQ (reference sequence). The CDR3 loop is CASSSPPLAGRQETQYF.

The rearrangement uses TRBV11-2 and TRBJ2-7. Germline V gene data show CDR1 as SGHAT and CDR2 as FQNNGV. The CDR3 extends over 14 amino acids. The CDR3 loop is CASSLYTSGYEQYF.

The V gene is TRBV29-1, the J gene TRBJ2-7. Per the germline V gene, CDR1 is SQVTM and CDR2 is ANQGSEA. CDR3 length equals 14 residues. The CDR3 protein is CSVEDTGSKYEQYF.

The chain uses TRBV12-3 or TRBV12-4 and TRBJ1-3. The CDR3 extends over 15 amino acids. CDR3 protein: CASSFSLDSGNTIYF.

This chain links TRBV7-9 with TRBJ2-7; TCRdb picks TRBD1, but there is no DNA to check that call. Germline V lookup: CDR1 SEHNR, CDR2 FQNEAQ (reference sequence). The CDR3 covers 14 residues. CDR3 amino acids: CASSAPTGSYEQYF.

This CDR3 is CSARGDGGSTYNEQFF. The J gene is TRBJ2-1, the V gene TRBV20-1; TCRdb returns TRBD1, unconfirmable since there is no DNA. Germline lookup yields CDR1 DFQATT and CDR2 SNEGSKA (reference sequence). The CDR3 runs 16 residues.

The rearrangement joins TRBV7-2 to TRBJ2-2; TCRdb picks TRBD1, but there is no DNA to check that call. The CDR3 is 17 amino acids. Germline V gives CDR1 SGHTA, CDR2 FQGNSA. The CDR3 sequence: CASSIGTGTPNTGELFF.